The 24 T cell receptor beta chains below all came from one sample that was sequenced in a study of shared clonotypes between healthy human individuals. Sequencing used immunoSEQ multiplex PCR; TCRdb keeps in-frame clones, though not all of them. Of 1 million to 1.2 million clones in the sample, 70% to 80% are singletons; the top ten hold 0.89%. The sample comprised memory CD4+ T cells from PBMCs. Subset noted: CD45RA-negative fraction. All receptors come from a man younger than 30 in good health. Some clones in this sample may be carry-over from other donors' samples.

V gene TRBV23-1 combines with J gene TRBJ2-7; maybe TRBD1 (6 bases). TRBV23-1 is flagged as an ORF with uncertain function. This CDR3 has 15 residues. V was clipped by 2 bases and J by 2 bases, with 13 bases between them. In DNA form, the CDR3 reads TGCGCCAGCAGTCAACCCGGACAGCCCGCCTACGAGCAGTACTTC. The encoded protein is CASSQPGQPAYEQYF.

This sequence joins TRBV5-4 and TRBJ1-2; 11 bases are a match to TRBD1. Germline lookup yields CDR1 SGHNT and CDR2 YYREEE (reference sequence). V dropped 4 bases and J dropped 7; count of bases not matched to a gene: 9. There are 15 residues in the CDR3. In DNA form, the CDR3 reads TGTGCCAGCAGCAAAGCCGGGACAGGGGGTGTTGGCTACACCTTC. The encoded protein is CASSKAGTGGVGYTF. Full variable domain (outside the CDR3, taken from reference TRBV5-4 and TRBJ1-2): ETGVTQSPTHLIKTRGQQVTLRCSSQSGHNTVSWYQQALGQGPQFIFQYYREEENGRGNFPPRFSGLQFPNYSSELNVNALELDDSALYLCASSKAGTGGVGYTFGSGTRLTVV.

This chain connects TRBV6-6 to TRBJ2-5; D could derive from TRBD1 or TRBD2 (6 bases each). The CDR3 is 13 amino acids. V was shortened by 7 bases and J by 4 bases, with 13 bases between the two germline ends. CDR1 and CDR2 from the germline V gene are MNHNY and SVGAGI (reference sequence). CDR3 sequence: CASTGARGETQYF. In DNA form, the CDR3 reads TGTGCCAGCACGGGGGCGAGAGGAGAGACCCAGTACTTC.

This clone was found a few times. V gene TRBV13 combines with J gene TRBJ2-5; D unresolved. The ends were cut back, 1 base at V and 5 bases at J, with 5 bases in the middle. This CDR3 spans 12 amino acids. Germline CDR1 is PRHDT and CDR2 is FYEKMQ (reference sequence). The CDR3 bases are TGTGCCAGCAGCTTAGACGTGGAGACCCAGTACTTC. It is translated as CASSLDVETQYF. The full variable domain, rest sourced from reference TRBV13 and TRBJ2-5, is AAGVIQSPRHLIKEKRETATLKCYPIPRHDTVYWYQQGPGQDPQFLISFYEKMQSDKGSIPDRFSAQQFSDYHSELNMSSLELGDSALYFCASSLDVETQYFGPGTRLLVL.

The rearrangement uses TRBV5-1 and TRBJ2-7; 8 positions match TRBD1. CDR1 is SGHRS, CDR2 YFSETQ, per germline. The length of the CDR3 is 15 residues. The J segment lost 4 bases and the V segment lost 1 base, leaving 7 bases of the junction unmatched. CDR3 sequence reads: CASSLSGQGIYEQYF. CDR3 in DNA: TGCGCCAGCAGCTTGTCAGGACAGGGAATATACGAGCAGTACTTC.

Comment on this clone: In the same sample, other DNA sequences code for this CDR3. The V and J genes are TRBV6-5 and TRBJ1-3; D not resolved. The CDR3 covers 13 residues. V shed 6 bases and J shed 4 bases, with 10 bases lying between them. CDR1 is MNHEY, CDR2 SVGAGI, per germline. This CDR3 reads CASSLDGGNTIYF. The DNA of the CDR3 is TGTGCCAGCAGCCTAGACGGAGGAAACACCATATATTTT.

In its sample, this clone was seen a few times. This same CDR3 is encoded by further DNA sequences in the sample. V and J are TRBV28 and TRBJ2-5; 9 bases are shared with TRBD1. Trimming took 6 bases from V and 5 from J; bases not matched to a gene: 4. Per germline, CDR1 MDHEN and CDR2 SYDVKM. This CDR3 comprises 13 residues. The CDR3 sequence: CASRQGARETQYF. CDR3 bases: TGTGCCAGCAGACAGGGGGCCCGGGAGACCCAGTACTTC. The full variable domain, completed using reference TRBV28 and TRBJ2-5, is DVKVTQSSRYLVKRTGEKVFLECVQDMDHENMFWYRQDPGLGLRLIYFSYDVKMKEKGDIPEGYSVSREKKERFSLILESASTNQTSMYLCASRQGARETQYFGPGTRLLVL.

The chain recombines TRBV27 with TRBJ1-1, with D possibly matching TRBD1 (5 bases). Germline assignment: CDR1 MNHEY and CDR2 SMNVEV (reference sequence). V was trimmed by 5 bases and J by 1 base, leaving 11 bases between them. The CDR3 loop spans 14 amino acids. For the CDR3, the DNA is TGTGCCAGCAGTCCATGGGGGTCGAACACTGAAGCTTTCTTT. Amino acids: CASSPWGSNTEAFF.

CDR3 sequence: CASSYSSPNQNIQYF. Here the CDR3 DNA reads TGTGCCAGCAGTTACTCGAGCCCGAACCAAAACATTCAGTACTTC. The chain joins TRBV6-6 to TRBJ2-4; D is uncertain. This CDR3 is 15 amino acids long. From germline, CDR1 is MNHNY and CDR2 SVGAGI (reference sequence). The V and J ends lost 0 bases and 5 bases respectively, with 11 bases between them.

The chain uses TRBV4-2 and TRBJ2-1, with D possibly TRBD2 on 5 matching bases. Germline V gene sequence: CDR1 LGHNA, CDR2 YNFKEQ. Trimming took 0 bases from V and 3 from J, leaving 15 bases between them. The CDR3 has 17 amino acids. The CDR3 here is CASSQDRSGVNYNEQFF. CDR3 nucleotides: TGTGCCAGCAGCCAAGATCGATCCGGGGTGAACTACAATGAGCAGTTCTTC.

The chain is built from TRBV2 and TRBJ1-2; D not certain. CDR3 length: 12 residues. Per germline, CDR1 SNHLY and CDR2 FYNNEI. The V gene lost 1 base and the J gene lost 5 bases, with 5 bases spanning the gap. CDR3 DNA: TGTGCCAGCAGTGAAGTGGGGTATGGCTACACCTTC. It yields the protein CASSEVGYGYTF.

CDR3 sequence (DNA): TGTGCCAGCAACCAAAGGGGCAGGGGGCCCTATGGCTACACCTTC. Protein sequence: CASNQRGRGPYGYTF. The chain combines TRBV27 with TRBJ1-2; 8 bases line up with TRBD1. With 7 bases clipped from V and 4 bases from J, the junction kept 11 bases outside the gene matches. This CDR3 has 15 amino acids. Germline lookup yields CDR1 MNHEY and CDR2 SMNVEV (reference sequence).

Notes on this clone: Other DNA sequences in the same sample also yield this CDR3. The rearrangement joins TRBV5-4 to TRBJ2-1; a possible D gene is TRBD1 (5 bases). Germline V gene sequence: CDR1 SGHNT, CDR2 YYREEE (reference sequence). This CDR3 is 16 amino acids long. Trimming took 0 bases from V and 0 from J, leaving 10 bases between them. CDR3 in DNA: TGTGCCAGCAGCTTGGGTGGGGCTAGCTCCTACAATGAGCAGTTCTTC. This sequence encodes CASSLGGASSYNEQFF.

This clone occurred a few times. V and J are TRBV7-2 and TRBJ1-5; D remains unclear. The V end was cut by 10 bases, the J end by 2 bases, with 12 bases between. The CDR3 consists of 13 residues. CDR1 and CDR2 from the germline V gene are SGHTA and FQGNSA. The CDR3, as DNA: TGTGCCACGAAAATAGACGGCAATCAGCCCCAGCATTTT. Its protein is CATKIDGNQPQHF.

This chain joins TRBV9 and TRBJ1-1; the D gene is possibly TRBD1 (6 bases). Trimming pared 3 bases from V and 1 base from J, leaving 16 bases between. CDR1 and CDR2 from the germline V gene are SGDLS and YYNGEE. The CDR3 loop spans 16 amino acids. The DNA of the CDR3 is TGTGCCAGCAGCGCAGGGGTAAGGCAGCGGAACACTGAAGCTTTCTTT. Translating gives CASSAGVRQRNTEAFF.

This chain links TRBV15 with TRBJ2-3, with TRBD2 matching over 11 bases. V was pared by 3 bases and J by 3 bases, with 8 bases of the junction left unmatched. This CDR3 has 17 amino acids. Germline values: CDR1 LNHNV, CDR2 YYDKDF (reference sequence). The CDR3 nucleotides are TGTGCCACCAGCAGGGCTACTAGCGGGAGAGGTACAGATACGCAGTATTTT. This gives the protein CATSRATSGRGTDTQYF.

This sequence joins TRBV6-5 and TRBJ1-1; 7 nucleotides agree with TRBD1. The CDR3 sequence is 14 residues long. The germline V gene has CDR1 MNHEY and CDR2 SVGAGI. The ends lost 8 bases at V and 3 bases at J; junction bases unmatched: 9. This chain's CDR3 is CASGRKGADTEAFF. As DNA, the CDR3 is TGTGCCAGCGGTCGGAAGGGGGCGGACACTGAAGCTTTCTTT.

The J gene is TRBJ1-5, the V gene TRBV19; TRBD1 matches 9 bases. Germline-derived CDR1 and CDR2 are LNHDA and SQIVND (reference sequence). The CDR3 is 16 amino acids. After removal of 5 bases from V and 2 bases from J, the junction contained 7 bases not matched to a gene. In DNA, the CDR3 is TGTGCCAGTAGTCCACAGGGGGCGCTGGGCAATCAGCCCCAGCATTTT. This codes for CASSPQGALGNQPQHF. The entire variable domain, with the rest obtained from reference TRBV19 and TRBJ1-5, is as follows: DGGITQSPKYLFRKEGQNVTLSCEQNLNHDAMYWYRQDPGQGLRLIYYSQIVNDFQKGDIAEGYSVSREKKESFPLTVTSAQKNPTAFYLCASSPQGALGNQPQHFGDGTRLSIL.

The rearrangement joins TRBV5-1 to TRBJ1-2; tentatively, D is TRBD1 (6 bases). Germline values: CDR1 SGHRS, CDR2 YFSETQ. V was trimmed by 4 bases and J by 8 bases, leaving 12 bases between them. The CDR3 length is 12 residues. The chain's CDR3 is CASSAGGRGYTF. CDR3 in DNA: TGCGCCAGCAGCGCCGGGGGCCGGGGCTACACCTTC.

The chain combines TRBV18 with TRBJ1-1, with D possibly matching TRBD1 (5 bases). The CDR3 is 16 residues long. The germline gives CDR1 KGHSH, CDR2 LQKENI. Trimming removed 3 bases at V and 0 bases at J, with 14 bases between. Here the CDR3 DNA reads TGTGCCAGCTCACCGCCGCATAGGGGCGTGAACACTGAAGCTTTCTTT. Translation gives CASSPPHRGVNTEAFF.

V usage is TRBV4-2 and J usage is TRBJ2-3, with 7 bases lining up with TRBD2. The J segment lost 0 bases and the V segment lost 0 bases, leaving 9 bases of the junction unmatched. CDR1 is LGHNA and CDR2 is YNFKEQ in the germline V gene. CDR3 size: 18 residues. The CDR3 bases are TGTGCCAGCAGCCAAGATAACCTAGCGGTCACTAGCACAGATACGCAGTATTTT. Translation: CASSQDNLAVTSTDTQYF.

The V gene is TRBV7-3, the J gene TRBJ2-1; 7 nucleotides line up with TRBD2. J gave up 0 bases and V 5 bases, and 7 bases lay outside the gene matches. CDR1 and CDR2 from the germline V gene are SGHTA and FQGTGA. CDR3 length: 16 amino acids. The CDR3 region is CASSLLAASSYNEQFF. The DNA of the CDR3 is TGTGCCAGCAGCCTCCTAGCGGCCAGCTCCTACAATGAGCAGTTCTTC.

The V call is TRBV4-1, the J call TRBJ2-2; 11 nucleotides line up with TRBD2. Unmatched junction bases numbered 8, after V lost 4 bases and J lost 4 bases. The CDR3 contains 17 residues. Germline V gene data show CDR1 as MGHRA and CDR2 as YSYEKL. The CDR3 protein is CASSRQPLAGGTGELFF. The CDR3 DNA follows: TGCGCCAGCAGCCGACAGCCCCTAGCGGGAGGCACCGGGGAGCTGTTTTTT.

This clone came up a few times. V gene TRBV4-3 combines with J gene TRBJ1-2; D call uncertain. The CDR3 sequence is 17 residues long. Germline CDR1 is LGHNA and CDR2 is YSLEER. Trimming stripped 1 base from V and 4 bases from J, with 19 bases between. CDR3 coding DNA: TGCGCCAGCAGCCAAGTTGGTAGGTCAGGCCGATCCTATGGCTACACCTTC. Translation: CASSQVGRSGRSYGYTF.